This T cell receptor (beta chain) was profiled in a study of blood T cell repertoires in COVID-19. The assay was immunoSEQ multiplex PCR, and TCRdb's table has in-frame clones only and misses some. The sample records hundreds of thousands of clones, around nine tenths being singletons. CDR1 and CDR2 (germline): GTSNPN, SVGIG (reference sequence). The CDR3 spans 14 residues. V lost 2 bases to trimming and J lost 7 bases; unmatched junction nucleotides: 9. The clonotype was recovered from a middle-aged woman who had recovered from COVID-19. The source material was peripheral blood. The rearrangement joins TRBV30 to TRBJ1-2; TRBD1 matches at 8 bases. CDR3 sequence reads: CAWSPDRAFGGYTF. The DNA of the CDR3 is TGTGCCTGGAGTCCGGACAGGGCTTTCGGTGGCTACACCTTC.